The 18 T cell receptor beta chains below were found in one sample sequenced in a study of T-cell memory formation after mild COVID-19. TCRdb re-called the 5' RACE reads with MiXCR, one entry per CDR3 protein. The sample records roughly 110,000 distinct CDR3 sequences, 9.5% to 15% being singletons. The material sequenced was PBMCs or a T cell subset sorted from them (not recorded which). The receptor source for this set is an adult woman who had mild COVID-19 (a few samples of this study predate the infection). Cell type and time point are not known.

The CDR3 nucleotides are TGTGCCAGCAGCACCTATGCAGGGTCAGATACGCAGTATTTT. Its translation is CASSTYAGSDTQYF. The chain is built from TRBV27 and TRBJ2-3, with a weak D call TRBD1 (5 bases). The germline gives CDR1 MNHEY, CDR2 SMNVEV (reference sequence). This CDR3 comprises 14 residues. Deletions cut 6 bases from V and 4 bases from J, with 14 bases between.

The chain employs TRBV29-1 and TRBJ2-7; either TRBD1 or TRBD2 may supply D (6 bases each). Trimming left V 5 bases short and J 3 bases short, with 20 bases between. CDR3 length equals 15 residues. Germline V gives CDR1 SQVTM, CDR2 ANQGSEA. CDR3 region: CSVKGGITELYEQYF. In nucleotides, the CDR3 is TGCAGCGTTAAAGGGGGGATAACAGAACTCTACGAGCAGTACTTC.

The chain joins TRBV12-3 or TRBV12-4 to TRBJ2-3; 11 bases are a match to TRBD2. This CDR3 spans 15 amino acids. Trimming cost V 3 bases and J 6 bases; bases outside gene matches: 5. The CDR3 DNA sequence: TGTGCCAGCAGTTTTAGCGGGGGGGTTTCGGATACGCAGTATTTT. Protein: CASSFSGGVSDTQYF.

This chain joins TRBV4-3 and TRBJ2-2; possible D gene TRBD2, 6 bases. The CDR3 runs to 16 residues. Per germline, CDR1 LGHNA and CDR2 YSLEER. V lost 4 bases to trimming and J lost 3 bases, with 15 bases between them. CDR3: CASSRRRAEDTGELFF. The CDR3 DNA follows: TGCGCCAGCAGCCGCCGGAGGGCGGAGGACACCGGGGAGCTGTTTTTT.

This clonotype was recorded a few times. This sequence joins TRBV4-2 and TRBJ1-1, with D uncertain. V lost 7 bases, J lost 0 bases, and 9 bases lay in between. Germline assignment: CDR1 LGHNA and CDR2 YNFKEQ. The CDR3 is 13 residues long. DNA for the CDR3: TGTGCCAGCACCTCCTCCGTGAACACTGAAGCTTTCTTT. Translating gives CASTSSVNTEAFF.

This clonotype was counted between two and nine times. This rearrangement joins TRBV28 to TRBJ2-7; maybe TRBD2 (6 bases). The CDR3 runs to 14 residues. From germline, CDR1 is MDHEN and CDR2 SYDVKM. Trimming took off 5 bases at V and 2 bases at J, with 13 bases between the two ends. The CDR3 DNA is TGTGCCAGCAGTCTACAGACTAGTACCTACGAGCAGTACTTC. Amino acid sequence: CASSLQTSTYEQYF.

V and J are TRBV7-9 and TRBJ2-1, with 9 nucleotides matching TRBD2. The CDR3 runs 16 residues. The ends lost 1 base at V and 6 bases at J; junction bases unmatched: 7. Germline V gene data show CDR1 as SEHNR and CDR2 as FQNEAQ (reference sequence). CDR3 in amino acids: CASSLVDSGGPNEQFF. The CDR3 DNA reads TGTGCCAGCAGCTTAGTAGATAGCGGGGGCCCCAATGAGCAGTTCTTC.

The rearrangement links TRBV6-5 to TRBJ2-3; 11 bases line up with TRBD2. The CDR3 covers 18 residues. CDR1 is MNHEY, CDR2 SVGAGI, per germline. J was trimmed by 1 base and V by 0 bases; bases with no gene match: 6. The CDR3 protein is CASSYSMTSGVGTDTQYF. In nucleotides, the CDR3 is TGTGCCAGCAGTTACTCGATGACTAGCGGGGTTGGCACAGATACGCAGTATTTT.

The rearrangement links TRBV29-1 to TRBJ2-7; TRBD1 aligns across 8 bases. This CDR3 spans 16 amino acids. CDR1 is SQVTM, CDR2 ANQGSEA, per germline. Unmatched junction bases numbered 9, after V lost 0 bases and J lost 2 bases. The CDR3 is CSVEEFSADRAYEQYF. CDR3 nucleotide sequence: TGCAGCGTTGAAGAATTTAGTGCGGACAGGGCCTACGAGCAGTACTTC.

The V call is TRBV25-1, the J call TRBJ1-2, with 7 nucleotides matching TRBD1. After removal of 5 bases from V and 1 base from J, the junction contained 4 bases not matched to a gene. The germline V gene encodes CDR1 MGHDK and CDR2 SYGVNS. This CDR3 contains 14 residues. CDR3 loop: CASSLTGYNYGYTF. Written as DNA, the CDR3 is TGTGCCAGCAGTCTGACAGGGTATAACTATGGCTACACCTTC.

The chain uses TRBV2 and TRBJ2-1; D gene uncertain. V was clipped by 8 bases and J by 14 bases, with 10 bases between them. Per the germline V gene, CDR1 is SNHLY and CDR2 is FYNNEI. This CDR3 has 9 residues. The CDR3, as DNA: TGTGCCAGCCAGCGAAAAGAGTTCTTC. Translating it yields CASQRKEFF.

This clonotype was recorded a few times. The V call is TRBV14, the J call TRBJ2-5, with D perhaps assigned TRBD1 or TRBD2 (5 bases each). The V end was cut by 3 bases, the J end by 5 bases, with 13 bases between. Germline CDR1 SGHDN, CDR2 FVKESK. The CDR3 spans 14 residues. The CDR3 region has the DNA TGTGCCAGCAGCCACTCGGGGCAGGTGGAGACCCAGTACTTC. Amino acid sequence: CASSHSGQVETQYF.

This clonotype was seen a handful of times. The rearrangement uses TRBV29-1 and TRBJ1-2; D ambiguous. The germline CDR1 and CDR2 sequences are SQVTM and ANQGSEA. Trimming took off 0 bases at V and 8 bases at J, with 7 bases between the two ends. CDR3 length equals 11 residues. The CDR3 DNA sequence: TGCAGCGTTGAAGATCAGGAAGGCTACACCTTC. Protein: CSVEDQEGYTF.

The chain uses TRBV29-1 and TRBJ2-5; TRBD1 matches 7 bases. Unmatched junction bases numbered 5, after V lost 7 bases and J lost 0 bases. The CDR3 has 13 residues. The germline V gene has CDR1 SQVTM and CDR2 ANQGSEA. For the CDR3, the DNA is TGCAGCGCCGGGACAGCGAACCAAGAGACCCAGTACTTC. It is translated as CSAGTANQETQYF.

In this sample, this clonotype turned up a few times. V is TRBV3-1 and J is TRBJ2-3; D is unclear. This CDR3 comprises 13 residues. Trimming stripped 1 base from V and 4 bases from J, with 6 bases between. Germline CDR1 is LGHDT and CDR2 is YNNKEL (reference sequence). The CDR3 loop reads CASSQGRPDTQYF. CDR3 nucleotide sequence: TGTGCCAGCAGCCAAGGACGGCCAGATACGCAGTATTTT.

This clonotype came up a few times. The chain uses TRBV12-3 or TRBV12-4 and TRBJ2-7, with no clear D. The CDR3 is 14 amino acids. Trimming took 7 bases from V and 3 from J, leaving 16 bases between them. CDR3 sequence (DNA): TGTGCCAGCAATCAATGGGGTCTCAGCTACGAGCAGTACTTC. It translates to CASNQWGLSYEQYF.

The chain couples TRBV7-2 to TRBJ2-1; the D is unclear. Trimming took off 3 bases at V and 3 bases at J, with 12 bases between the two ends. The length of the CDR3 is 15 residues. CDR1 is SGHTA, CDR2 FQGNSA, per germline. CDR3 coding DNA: TGTGCCAGCAGCTTCAGCCCGGACCTCTACAATGAGCAGTTCTTC. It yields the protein CASSFSPDLYNEQFF.

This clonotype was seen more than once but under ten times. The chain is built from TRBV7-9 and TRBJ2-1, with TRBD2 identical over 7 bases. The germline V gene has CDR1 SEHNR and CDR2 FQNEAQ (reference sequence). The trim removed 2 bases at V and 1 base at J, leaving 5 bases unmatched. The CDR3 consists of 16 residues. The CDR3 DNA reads TGTGCCAGCAGCTTAATGGGCGGGGGATCCTACAATGAGCAGTTCTTC. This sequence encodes CASSLMGGGSYNEQFF.